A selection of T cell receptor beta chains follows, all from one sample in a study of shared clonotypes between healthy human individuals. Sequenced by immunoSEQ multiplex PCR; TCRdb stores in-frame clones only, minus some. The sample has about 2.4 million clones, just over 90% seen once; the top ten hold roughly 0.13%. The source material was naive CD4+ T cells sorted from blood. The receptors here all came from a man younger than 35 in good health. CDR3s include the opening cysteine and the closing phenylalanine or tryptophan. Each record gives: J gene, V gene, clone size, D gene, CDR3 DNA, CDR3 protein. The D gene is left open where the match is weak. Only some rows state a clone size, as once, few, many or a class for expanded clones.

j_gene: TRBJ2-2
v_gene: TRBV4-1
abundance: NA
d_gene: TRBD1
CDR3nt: TGCGCCAGCAGCCAAGATTTGGGCTTCCGGACAGGGTCCGGGGAGCTGTTTTTT
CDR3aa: CASSQDLGFRTGSGELFF

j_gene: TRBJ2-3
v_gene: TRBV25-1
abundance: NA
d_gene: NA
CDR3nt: TGTGCCAGCAGTGAAAATATAGCGGCTAGCACAGATACGCAGTATTTT
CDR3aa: CASSENIAASTDTQYF

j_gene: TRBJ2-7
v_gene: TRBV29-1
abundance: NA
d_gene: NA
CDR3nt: TGCAGCGTTGGCCGTCCGGATTCCTACGAGCAGTACTTC
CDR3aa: CSVGRPDSYEQYF

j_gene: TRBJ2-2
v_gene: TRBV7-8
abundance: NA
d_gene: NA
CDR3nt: TGTGCCAGCAGCTTCTCGGCAGGGGTGGAGCTGTTTTTT
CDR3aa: CASSFSAGVELFF

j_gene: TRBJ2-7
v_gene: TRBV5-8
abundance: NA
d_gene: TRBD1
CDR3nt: TGTGCCAGCAGCAGAGGGACAGGGGCGTCCTACGAGCAGTACTTC
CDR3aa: CASSRGTGASYEQYF

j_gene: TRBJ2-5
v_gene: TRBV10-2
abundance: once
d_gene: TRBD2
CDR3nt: TGCGCCAGCAGCCAGACTAGCGGGGCCCAAGAGACCCAGTACTTC
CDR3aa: CASSQTSGAQETQYF

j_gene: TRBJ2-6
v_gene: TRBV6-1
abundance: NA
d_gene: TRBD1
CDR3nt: TGTGCCAGCAGGAAACAGGGGCCCGGGGCCAACGTCCTGACTTTC
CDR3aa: CASRKQGPGANVLTF

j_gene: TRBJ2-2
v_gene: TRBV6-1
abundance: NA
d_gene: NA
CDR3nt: TGTGCCAGCGGGCGTGTCGGCACCGGGGAGCTGTTTTTT
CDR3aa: CASGRVGTGELFF

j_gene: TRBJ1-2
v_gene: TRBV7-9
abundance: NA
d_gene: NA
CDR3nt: TGTGCCAGCAGCTTAGCGCATGGGGCTGGCTACACCTTC
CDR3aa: CASSLAHGAGYTF

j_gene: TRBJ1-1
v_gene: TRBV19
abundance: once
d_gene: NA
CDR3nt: TGTGCCAGTAGTATAAATGGCGCTGAAGCTTTCTTT
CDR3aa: CASSINGAEAFF

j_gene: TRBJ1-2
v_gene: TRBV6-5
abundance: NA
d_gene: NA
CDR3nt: TGTGCCAGCAGTTACTCGAACGGGGAGGGCTACACCTTC
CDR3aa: CASSYSNGEGYTF

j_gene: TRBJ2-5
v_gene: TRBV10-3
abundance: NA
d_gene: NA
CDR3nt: TGTGCCATCAGTGACCCCCCCGGTGGAGGCCAAGAGACCCAGTACTTC
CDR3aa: CAISDPPGGGQETQYF

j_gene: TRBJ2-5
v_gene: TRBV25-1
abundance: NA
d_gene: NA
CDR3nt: TGTGCCAGCAGTGAGGGAGCTGGCAGGTGGGTTCAAGAGACCCAGTACTTC
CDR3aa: CASSEGAGRWVQETQYF

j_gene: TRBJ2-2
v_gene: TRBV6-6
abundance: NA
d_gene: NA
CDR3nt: TGTGCCAGCAGCCCTTTAGGGTCCGGGGAGCTGTTTTTT
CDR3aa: CASSPLGSGELFF

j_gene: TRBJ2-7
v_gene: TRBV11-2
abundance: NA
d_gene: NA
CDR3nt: TGTGCCAGCAGCCCTCCTGAGGCCCTCTGGTACGAGCAGTACTTC
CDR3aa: CASSPPEALWYEQYF

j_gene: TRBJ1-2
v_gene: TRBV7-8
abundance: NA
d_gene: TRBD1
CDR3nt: TGTGCCAGCAGCTCCTCCAGGGGGCCATCTGGCTACACCTTC
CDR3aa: CASSSSRGPSGYTF

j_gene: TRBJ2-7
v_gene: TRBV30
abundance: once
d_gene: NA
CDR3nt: TGTGCCCTGGGACTGCCCTACGAGCAGTACTTC
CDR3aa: CALGLPYEQYF

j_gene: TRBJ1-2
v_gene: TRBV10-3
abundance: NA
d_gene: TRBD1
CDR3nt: TGTGCCACCGCGGACAGGGTTAGTACTCCTAACTATGGCTACACCTTC
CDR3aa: CATADRVSTPNYGYTF

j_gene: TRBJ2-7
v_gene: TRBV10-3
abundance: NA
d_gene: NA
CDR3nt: TGTGCCATCAGTGACCGCAGGGAGGTATACGAGCAGTACTTC
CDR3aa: CAISDRREVYEQYF

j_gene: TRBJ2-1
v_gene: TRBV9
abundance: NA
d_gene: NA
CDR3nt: TGTGCCAGCAGCCGAGACCCAAGGGGGGGATTAACAGGGCACAATGAGCAGTTCTTC
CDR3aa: CASSRDPRGGLTGHNEQFF

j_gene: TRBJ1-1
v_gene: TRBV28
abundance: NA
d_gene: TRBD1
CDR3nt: TGTGCCAGCAGTCCTTCCGGGACAGGGTGGAACACTGAAGCTTTCTTT
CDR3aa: CASSPSGTGWNTEAFF

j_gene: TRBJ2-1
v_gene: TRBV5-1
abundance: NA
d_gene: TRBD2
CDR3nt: TGCGCCAGCACACTCGGGTCCACCACGGGGGGGGTGTGGCAGTTCTTC
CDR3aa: CASTLGSTTGGVWQFF

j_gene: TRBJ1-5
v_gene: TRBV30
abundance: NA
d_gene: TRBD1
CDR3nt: TGTGCCTGGGGACAGGGGACTCAGCCCCAGCATTTT
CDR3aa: CAWGQGTQPQHF

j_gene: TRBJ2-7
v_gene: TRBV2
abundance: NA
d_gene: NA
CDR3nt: TGTGCCAGCAGTGAACGAATAGCGCCGTACTTC
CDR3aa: CASSERIAPYF

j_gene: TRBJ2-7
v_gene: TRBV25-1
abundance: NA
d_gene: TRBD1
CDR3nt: TGTGCCAGCAGCCTCTCACAGGGGGGACGGGTGTACTTC
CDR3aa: CASSLSQGGRVYF

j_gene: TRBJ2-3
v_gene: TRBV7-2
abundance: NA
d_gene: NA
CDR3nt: TGTGCCAGCAGCTTGAGACGGAGCACAGATACGCAGTATTTT
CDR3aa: CASSLRRSTDTQYF

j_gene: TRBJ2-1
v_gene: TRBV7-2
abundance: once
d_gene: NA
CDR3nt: TGTGCCAGCAAAGAACCGCGGGGTGAGCAGTTCTTC
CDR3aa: CASKEPRGEQFF

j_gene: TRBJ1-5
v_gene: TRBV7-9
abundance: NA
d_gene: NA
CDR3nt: TGTGCCAGCTGCTATAGCAATCAGCCCCAGCATTTT
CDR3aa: CASCYSNQPQHF